Listed below are T cell receptor beta chains from one sample, sequenced in a study of T cells after yellow fever vaccination. One entry per CDR3 protein, called by TCRdb with MiXCR from the 5' RACE reads. The sample lists hundreds of thousands of distinct CDR3 sequences; 3% to 4.5% were seen once. This material consisted of PBMCs, taken on the day of the yellow fever booster vaccination. These receptors were obtained from a man aged 18 to 29 who received the YFV17D yellow fever vaccine. Both conserved end residues are part of each CDR3. Each record gives: V gene, D gene, CDR3 length, clone size, J gene, CDR3 DNA, CDR3 protein. The D gene is left open where the match is weak. Clone size is stated in some rows and not others, as once, few, many or a class when expanded.

TRBV7-2	TRBD1	13	-	TRBJ1-2	TGTGCCAGCCATTCCGGGACAGGGGATGGCTACACCTTC	CASHSGTGDGYTF
TRBV1	-	14	many	TRBJ2-1	TGCACCAGCAGCCTGGGGACTCCGGTCGAGGGGCAGTTCTTC	CTSSLGTPVEGQFF
TRBV4-2	TRBD1	16	many	TRBJ1-2	TGTGCCAGCAGCCCCTCCCAGGGGACAGCTAACTATGGCTACACCTTC	CASSPSQGTANYGYTF
TRBV11-2	-	15	-	TRBJ1-3	TGTGCCAGCAGCTCCGCTCTAGACCCAGGAAACACCATATATTTT	CASSSALDPGNTIYF
TRBV7-3	-	14	few	TRBJ1-1	TGTGCCAGCAGCCCGCAATCTACGAACACTGAAGCTTTCTTT	CASSPQSTNTEAFF
TRBV5-1	TRBD1	14	few	TRBJ2-3	TGCGCCAGCAGCATTGGGACAGGTTCAGATACGCAGTATTTT	CASSIGTGSDTQYF
TRBV21-1	-	17	-	TRBJ2-5	TGTGCCAGCAGCAAGACTAGCGGGGGGCCCAACGGAGAGACCCAGTACTTC	CASSKTSGGPNGETQYF
TRBV6-5	-	13	few	TRBJ1-2	TGTGCCAGCAGTTACTCGAGAGGCTATGGCTACACCTTC	CASSYSRGYGYTF
TRBV5-1	TRBD2	14	many	TRBJ2-3	TGCGCCAGCAGGCGGGGGGATCCCACAGATACGCAGTATTTT	CASRRGDPTDTQYF
TRBV11-2	TRBD1	16	many	TRBJ2-3	TGTGCCAGCAGCTTAGAAGGGGGCCTCAAGGTGGATACGCAGTATTTT	CASSLEGGLKVDTQYF
TRBV7-8	-	11	many	TRBJ2-1	TGTGCCAGCAGCCAGGGGGGACTACAGTTCTTC	CASSQGGLQFF
TRBV12-3/TRBV12-4	-	14	many	TRBJ1-1	TGTGCCATACGAGGAGGGGATATGAACACTGAAGCTTTCTTT	CAIRGGDMNTEAFF
TRBV10-3	-	13	-	TRBJ2-3	TGTGCCATCAGTCGGGGACATGCAGATACGCAGTATTTT	CAISRGHADTQYF
TRBV2	-	11	many	TRBJ1-1	TGTGCCGTTAGGGGTAACACTGAAGCTTTCTTT	CAVRGNTEAFF
TRBV5-1	-	16	-	TRBJ2-7	TGCGCCAGCAGCTCCGGCTACCGACCCAACCAGTACGAGCAGTACTTC	CASSSGYRPNQYEQYF
TRBV20-1	-	13	-	TRBJ2-3	TGCAGTGCCCGTGCCGGGGCGGAAGATACGCAGTATTTT	CSARAGAEDTQYF
TRBV29-1	-	14	-	TRBJ1-1	TGCAGCGTCCGGGACACAAGTCTTGGCACTGAAGCTTTCTTT	CSVRDTSLGTEAFF
TRBV7-9	TRBD1	17	many	TRBJ1-6	TGTGCCAGCAGCTTAGTCCGGACAGGGGAGATTAATTCACCCCTCCACTTT	CASSLVRTGEINSPLHF
TRBV4-3	-	16	-	TRBJ2-1	TGCGCCAGCAGCCAAGATTGGGTAGGGGGCTACAATGAGCAGTTCTTC	CASSQDWVGGYNEQFF
TRBV5-5	-	16	-	TRBJ1-2	TGTGCCAGCAGCTTGTCCGAGCCGCTGGGTAACTATGGCTACACCTTC	CASSLSEPLGNYGYTF
TRBV18	TRBD1	15	many	TRBJ2-5	TGTGCCAGCTCACCCCCGGGACAGGCGGCGGAGACCCAGTACTTC	CASSPPGQAAETQYF
TRBV24-1	-	15	few	TRBJ2-5	TGTGCCACCAGTGGTTCCAGGGGAGGACAAGAGACCCAGTACTTC	CATSGSRGGQETQYF
TRBV12-2	-	16	-	TRBJ2-3	TGTGCAAGTCGCACTCAAAGGGCTAGCGGGGGAGATACGCAGTATTTT	CASRTQRASGGDTQYF
TRBV6-2/TRBV6-3	-	19	many	TRBJ2-1	TGTGCCAGCAGCTATCCACCCCCCGGGGGTCGCCCCGGTCAGGATGAGCAGTTCTTC	CASSYPPPGGRPGQDEQFF
TRBV14	TRBD1	16	few	TRBJ1-1	TGTGCCAGCAGGACTTCCGGGACAGGGGGATACACTGAAGCTTTCTTT	CASRTSGTGGYTEAFF
TRBV7-9	TRBD2	15	many	TRBJ2-1	TGTGCCAGCAGCTTCCCGGGAGGGGGAGACAATGAGCAGTTCTTC	CASSFPGGGDNEQFF
TRBV3-1	-	15	few	TRBJ2-5	TGTGCCAGCAGCCAAGATCTTCGTCGTTCTGTGACCCAGTACTTC	CASSQDLRRSVTQYF
TRBV11-2	-	14	-	TRBJ1-6	TGTGCCAGCAGCTCCGCCTCGGGGAATTCACCCCTCCACTTT	CASSSASGNSPLHF
TRBV7-2	TRBD1	15	many	TRBJ2-5	TGTGCCAGCAGCTTAAGTCGGCCAGGGGGAGAGACCCAGTACTTC	CASSLSRPGGETQYF
TRBV29-1	-	12	-	TRBJ2-7	TGCAGCGTTAAAGCAGACTTCTACGAGCAGTACTTC	CSVKADFYEQYF
TRBV7-9	-	16	many	TRBJ1-5	TGTGCCAGCAGCTTATTCAGGGGTCCTAGCAATCAGCCCCAGCATTTT	CASSLFRGPSNQPQHF
TRBV5-1	TRBD2	16	few	TRBJ2-2	TGCGCCAGCAGCTTGGTAGCGGGGGACTACACCGGGGAGCTGTTTTTT	CASSLVAGDYTGELFF
TRBV6-5	TRBD1	14	many	TRBJ1-5	TGTGCCAGCAGTTATACAGGGGGTGGGCAGCCCCAGCATTTT	CASSYTGGGQPQHF
TRBV5-1	-	16	many	TRBJ2-6	TGCGCCAGCAGCTTGGACAGGGCGGGGAGGGCCAACGTCCTGACTTTC	CASSLDRAGRANVLTF
TRBV20-1	-	14	few	TRBJ2-5	TGCAGTGCTAGTAGCGGACAGTACCAAGAGACCCAGTACTTC	CSASSGQYQETQYF